This T cell receptor beta chain was recorded in a study of T cells in Graves' hyperthyroidism and ophthalmopathy. Study overall: Initial diagnosis, before any treatment, was when peripheral blood was collected.

Amplification targeted TCR beta CDR3 regions from RNA transcripts. The primer set for the first-round RT-PCR of the TCR CDR3 was HTBI. MiXCR, run by TCRdb on the multiplex PCR reads, gives a single entry per CDR3 protein. The sample records about 600,000 distinct CDR3 sequences, around 14% being singletons. Findings and caveats of the study: The authors' 13 V-J model separated ophthalmopathy from stable hyperthyroidism. Blood shared most expanded thyroid clonotypes above 0.001. The model foresaw ophthalmopathy a median roughly 6.3 months prior to onset.

A note on this clonotype: Its antigen is not known.

Germline trimming cut 0 bases from V and 6 bases from J; bases unmatched to any gene: 6. Germline assignment: CDR1 DFQATT and CDR2 SNEGSKA (reference sequence). The CDR3 totals 15 residues. This sequence was found in a woman younger than 35 with Graves' ophthalmopathy. This chain connects TRBV20-1 to TRBJ2-1, with 9 bases that match TRBD2. The sample was blood. The CDR3: CSARDSGSSGNEQFF. CDR3 sequence (DNA): TGCAGTGCTAGAGATAGCGGGAGCTCGGGCAATGAGCAGTTCTTC.